Sequencing of this TCR beta chain was carried out in a study of chemoradiotherapy in HPV16-positive cancers. Study as a whole: Candidate HPV-specific T-cell clones and common TCR motifs came from functional assays in a couple of HPV16-positive patients. General observations from the study: HPV-specific T cells were functionally defined from only a couple of HPV16-positive patients. Non-HPV-specific T cells did not expand in tumors during treatment, whereas candidate HPV-specific clones and E7-related motifs did.

On this clone itself: The antigen is not known.

The CDR3 consists of 15 residues. The germline CDR1 and CDR2 sequences are SNHLY and FYNNEI. V shed 6 bases, J shed 3 bases, and the junction held 5 bases outside the gene matches. Sequenced by immunoSEQ multiplex PCR; TCRdb stores in-frame clones only, minus some. The sample consists of 40,000 to 65,000 clones, under 95% of them appearing once. The input for sequencing was blood, taken from a patient who underwent chemoradiotherapy. The clonotype was recovered from a human donor with HPV-associated anogenital cancer. This chain uses TRBV2 with TRBJ2-1; 10 nucleotides line up with TRBD1. CDR3 loop: CASRVGQGGYNEQFF. The CDR3 DNA is TGTGCCAGCAGGGTCGGACAGGGGGGCTACAATGAGCAGTTCTTC.